The 29 T cell receptor beta chains given below trace back to one sample, sequenced in a study of blood T cell repertoires in COVID-19. Measured with immunoSEQ multiplex PCR; TCRdb has only the in-frame clones, and not every one. The sample lists 120,000 or so clones, around four fifths seen once, with more than 20% in the top ten. Sequenced material: peripheral blood. Receptor source: a human donor in a cohort sampled during active COVID-19.

The V gene is TRBV5-4, the J gene TRBJ1-2; 10 positions match TRBD1. V lost 0 bases, J lost 7 bases, and 3 bases stayed unmatched. The length of the CDR3 is 14 residues. Germline CDR1 reads SGHNT; CDR2 reads YYREEE (reference sequence). The chain's CDR3 is CASSLGQGASGYTF. The CDR3 DNA reads TGTGCCAGCAGCTTGGGACAGGGGGCGAGTGGCTACACCTTC.

The chain couples TRBV10-3 to TRBJ2-7, with D uncertain. Per germline, CDR1 ENHRY and CDR2 SYGVKD. There are 15 residues in the CDR3. V gave up 0 bases and J gave up 3 bases, with 12 bases separating them. The CDR3 spells CAISESINIVYEQYF. Written as DNA, the CDR3 is TGTGCCATCAGTGAGTCGATAAACATCGTCTACGAGCAGTACTTC.

V is TRBV19 and J is TRBJ1-2; D uncertain. Per the germline V gene, CDR1 is LNHDA and CDR2 is SQIVND (reference sequence). V was shortened by 3 bases and J by 2 bases, with 7 bases between the two germline ends. CDR3 length equals 13 residues. In nucleotides, the CDR3 is TGTGCCAGTAGTATTACAGTGAACTATGGCTACACCTTC. It codes for CASSITVNYGYTF.

The genes are TRBV5-1 and TRBJ1-1; tentatively, D is TRBD1 (5 bases). CDR1 SGHRS and CDR2 YFSETQ come from the germline V gene. CDR3 length equals 16 residues. V lost 4 bases and J lost 1, with 17 bases in between. The DNA for the CDR3 is TGCGCCAGCAGCCCATTACGGCAGGGAGGGAACACTGAAGCTTTCTTT. This gives the protein CASSPLRQGGNTEAFF.

This clone showed up just once. The J gene is TRBJ2-3, the V gene TRBV5-1; D call uncertain. CDR3 size: 12 residues. Germline CDR1 is SGHRS and CDR2 is YFSETQ. V dropped 1 base and J dropped 3 bases, with 3 bases sitting between them. The CDR3 sequence: CASSLQTDTQYF. CDR3 DNA: TGCGCCAGCAGCTTGCAAACAGATACGCAGTATTTT.

The rearrangement joins TRBV29-1 to TRBJ1-1, with D possibly being TRBD1 (6 bases). Per germline, CDR1 SQVTM and CDR2 ANQGSEA. This CDR3 is 13 amino acids long. Deletions cut 6 bases from V and 0 bases from J, with 11 bases between. CDR3 sequence reads: CSVKTGLNTEAFF. In DNA, the CDR3 is TGCAGCGTAAAAACAGGGTTGAACACTGAAGCTTTCTTT.

The chain combines TRBV12-3 or TRBV12-4 with TRBJ1-1, with D unresolved. V was pared by 6 bases and J by 1 base, with 9 bases between. The length of the CDR3 is 13 residues. CDR3 coding DNA: TGTGCCAGCAGCTCCCAGGAGAACACTGAAGCTTTCTTT. Amino acid sequence: CASSSQENTEAFF.

This clone showed up just a few times. The chain is built from TRBV7-9 and TRBJ2-3; a possible D gene is TRBD2 (5 bases). Germline V gene data show CDR1 as SEHNR and CDR2 as FQNEAQ (reference sequence). This CDR3 spans 15 amino acids. The V end lost 5 bases, the J end lost 4 bases, and 16 bases lay between the germline ends. The CDR3 DNA reads TGTGCCAGCAGCCCAGGCGGGTTTCGATCAGATACGCAGTATTTT. Its translation: CASSPGGFRSDTQYF.

This chain connects TRBV7-3 to TRBJ1-1; no reliable D call. The length of the CDR3 is 14 residues. With 2 bases removed from V and 2 bases from J, the gap between germline ends came to 9 bases. Germline CDR1 is SGHTA and CDR2 is FQGTGA. The CDR3 region is CASSLFAENTEAFF. CDR3 in DNA: TGTGCCAGCAGCTTATTCGCAGAAAACACTGAAGCTTTCTTT. The variable domain in full, completed from reference TRBV7-3 and TRBJ1-1, reads GAGVSQTPSNKVTEKGKYVELRCDPISGHTALYWYRQSLGQGPEFLIYFQGTGAADDSGLPNDRFFAVRPEGSVSTLKIQRTERGDSAVYLCASSLFAENTEAFFGQGTRLTVV.

This rearrangement joins TRBV18 to TRBJ2-7; 9 nucleotides match TRBD1. The CDR3 totals 14 residues. J gave up 6 bases and V 5 bases, and 8 bases lay outside the gene matches. Germline V gives CDR1 KGHSH, CDR2 LQKENI. In DNA, the CDR3 is TGTGCCAGCTCATCCGGGACAGGGATATTCGAGCAGTACTTC. Translation gives CASSSGTGIFEQYF.

The chain has TRBV14 and TRBJ2-6, with a tentative D call TRBD1 (6 bases). From germline, CDR1 is SGHDN and CDR2 FVKESK. The CDR3 contains 15 residues. Trimming removed 6 bases from V and 3 bases from J, with 12 bases in between. CDR3: CASRYMTGGANVLTF. CDR3 coding DNA: TGTGCCAGCAGATATATGACAGGTGGGGCCAACGTCCTGACTTTC.

The rearrangement joins TRBV10-3 to TRBJ1-5; tentative D call: TRBD1 (6 bases). CDR3 length: 14 residues. V lost 10 bases, J lost 5 bases, and 18 bases lay in between. Germline CDR1 ENHRY, CDR2 SYGVKD. For the CDR3, the DNA is TGTGCCACCAAGGCGGGGGGCGAGGATCAGCCCCAGCATTTT. This gives the protein CATKAGGEDQPQHF.

In its sample, this clone was seen a few times. V usage is TRBV27 and J usage is TRBJ1-5; 7 nucleotides align to TRBD1. The CDR3 spans 14 residues. V lost 5 bases to trimming and J lost 6 bases; unmatched junction nucleotides: 7. Germline CDR1 and CDR2: MNHEY and SMNVEV (reference sequence). Here the CDR3 DNA reads TGTGCCAGCAGTCCAAACAGGGGTTTTCAGCCCCAGCATTTT. Its protein product is CASSPNRGFQPQHF.

This chain links TRBV5-1 with TRBJ2-1; TRBD2 agrees at 8 bases. Germline V gene lookup returns CDR1 SGHRS and CDR2 YFSETQ. V gave up 2 bases and J gave up 9 bases; unmatched junction bases: 10. The CDR3 is made up of 15 amino acids. The CDR3: CASSLNSGGRSEQFF. The CDR3 bases are TGCGCCAGCAGCTTAAACTCGGGGGGGAGATCTGAGCAGTTCTTC.

The rearrangement uses TRBV27 and TRBJ1-2, with TRBD1 matching over 7 bases. This CDR3 is built from 14 residues. Per the germline V gene, CDR1 is MNHEY and CDR2 is SMNVEV (reference sequence). Trimming removed 4 bases from V and 8 bases from J; junction bases left unmatched: 10. The CDR3 here is CASSSFKGAGGYTF. CDR3 DNA sequence: TGTGCCAGCAGTTCCTTTAAGGGGGCAGGCGGCTACACCTTC.

The J gene is TRBJ2-2, the V gene TRBV18; D is unresolved. V lost 3 bases and J 5 bases, leaving 10 bases between the germline ends. The CDR3 extends over 14 amino acids. The germline gives CDR1 KGHSH, CDR2 LQKENI. The CDR3 reads CASSPSVDTGELFF. The CDR3, as DNA: TGTGCCAGCTCACCGTCGGTAGATACCGGGGAGCTGTTTTTT.

This sequence joins TRBV30 and TRBJ1-2; D not certain. Germline-derived CDR1 and CDR2 are GTSNPN and SVGIG (reference sequence). Trimming pared 7 bases from V and 2 bases from J, leaving 11 bases between. The CDR3 runs to 12 residues. CDR3 in DNA: TGTGCCTCTGGCGCAGCGAACTATGGCTACACCTTC. Translating gives CASGAANYGYTF.

This clone was detected many times. This chain uses TRBV2 with TRBJ1-6; 7 bases map to TRBD1. The J segment lost 8 bases and the V segment lost 5 bases, leaving 6 bases of the junction unmatched. Looked up from germline, CDR1 is SNHLY and CDR2 is FYNNEI. This CDR3 has 14 amino acids. This chain's CDR3 is CASSTGTAYSPLHF. The CDR3 coding sequence is TGTGCCAGCAGTACCGGGACAGCTTATTCACCCCTCCACTTT.

The rearrangement joins TRBV3-1 (or the pseudogene TRBV3-2) to TRBJ1-2, with 8 bases fitting TRBD1. Germline V gives CDR1 LGHDT, CDR2 YNNKEL (reference sequence). The ends lost 4 bases at V and 7 bases at J; junction bases unmatched: 5. The CDR3 contains 13 residues. CDR3 residues: CASSPTGGGGYTF. Here the CDR3 DNA reads TGTGCCAGCAGCCCTACAGGGGGTGGTGGCTACACCTTC.

This chain connects TRBV19 to TRBJ2-4, with TRBD1 matching over 8 bases. The V gene's germline CDR1 is LNHDA and CDR2 SQIVND (reference sequence). The CDR3 spans 16 residues. The V and J ends lost 3 bases and 4 bases, in that order; junction bases with no gene match: 8. The DNA for the CDR3 is TGTGCCAGTAGTATCCCGAACACAGGGGGTAAAAACATTCAGTACTTC. It translates to CASSIPNTGGKNIQYF.

The chain uses TRBV10-3 and TRBJ1-2; 7 bases are a match to TRBD1. Germline V gives CDR1 ENHRY, CDR2 SYGVKD. There are 13 residues in the CDR3. Trimming cost V 6 bases and J 8 bases; bases outside gene matches: 9. CDR3 sequence reads: CAISDRQGAGYTF. CDR3 DNA sequence: TGTGCCATCAGCGACAGACAGGGAGCGGGCTACACCTTC.

The chain has TRBV10-3 and TRBJ2-2, with 7 bases matching TRBD1. The CDR3 runs 14 residues. The V gene's germline CDR1 is ENHRY and CDR2 SYGVKD. Trimming at V came to 10 bases and at J to 3 bases, leaving 8 bases not matched to a gene. The CDR3 region is CATKGGLDTGELFF. The CDR3 region has the DNA TGTGCCACCAAAGGGGGCTTGGACACCGGGGAGCTGTTTTTT.

This chain joins TRBV27 and TRBJ2-1; 7 bases line up with TRBD1. Germline V gene sequence: CDR1 MNHEY, CDR2 SMNVEV (reference sequence). CDR3 length equals 15 residues. The trim removed 5 bases at V and 5 bases at J, leaving 9 bases unmatched. The CDR3 spells CASSPWTGNHNEQFF. The CDR3 region has the DNA TGTGCCAGCAGTCCGTGGACAGGTAATCACAATGAGCAGTTCTTC.

The J gene is TRBJ1-1, the V gene TRBV28; 7 bases match TRBD1. This CDR3 has 16 residues. Germline V lookup: CDR1 MDHEN, CDR2 SYDVKM. V shed 4 bases and J 0 bases; nucleotides not matched to a gene: 8. The DNA for the CDR3 is TGTGCCAGCAGTTCACGGGACAGAGACATGAACACTGAAGCTTTCTTT. It yields the protein CASSSRDRDMNTEAFF. Together with reference TRBV28 and TRBJ1-1, the CDR3 gives the full variable domain: DVKVTQSSRYLVKRTGEKVFLECVQDMDHENMFWYRQDPGLGLRLIYFSYDVKMKEKGDIPEGYSVSREKKERFSLILESASTNQTSMYLCASSSRDRDMNTEAFFGQGTRLTVV.

The chain has TRBV7-3 and TRBJ2-3; possibly TRBD2 for D (6 bases). Germline values: CDR1 SGHTA, CDR2 FQGTGA. The V and J ends lost 3 bases and 0 bases respectively, with 16 bases between them. There are 17 residues in the CDR3. In DNA form, the CDR3 reads TGTGCCAGCAGCTTGTTGGCGGGGCCTACTAGCACAGATACGCAGTATTTT. This translates into CASSLLAGPTSTDTQYF.

CDR3 DNA sequence: TGTGCCAGTAGTATCAATCGACAGGGAACCGGGGAGCTGTTTTTT. Its translation: CASSINRQGTGELFF. V and J are TRBV19 and TRBJ2-2, with 7 positions matching TRBD1. Germline V gives CDR1 LNHDA, CDR2 SQIVND (reference sequence). The V and J ends lost 3 bases and 5 bases, in that order; junction bases with no gene match: 6. CDR3 size: 15 residues.

J is TRBJ2-5 and V is TRBV5-1; TRBD1 matches at 12 bases. Germline V gene data show CDR1 as SGHRS and CDR2 as YFSETQ. V shed 4 bases and J 4 bases; nucleotides not matched to a gene: 8. This CDR3 spans 16 amino acids. In nucleotides, the CDR3 is TGCGCCAGCAGCATTACCGGGACAGGGGGCGGAGAGACCCAGTACTTC. This codes for CASSITGTGGGETQYF.

The chain has TRBV28 and TRBJ2-1; 12 nucleotides match TRBD2. J lost 2 bases, V lost 4 bases, and 9 bases had no gene match. The CDR3 length is 18 residues. CDR1 and CDR2 (germline): MDHEN, SYDVKM. DNA of the CDR3: TGTGCCAGCAGTTCCCCACTAGCGGGGGGACCAACCTACAATGAGCAGTTCTTC. It specifies CASSSPLAGGPTYNEQFF.

V is TRBV5-4 and J is TRBJ2-3; 8 bases align to TRBD2. Germline V gene sequence: CDR1 SGHNT, CDR2 YYREEE (reference sequence). This CDR3 is built from 15 residues. The V gene end was trimmed by 0 bases and the J gene end by 5 bases; junction bases not matched to a gene: 5. CDR3 protein: CASSLGLAGVDTQYF. In nucleotides, the CDR3 is TGTGCCAGCAGCTTGGGTCTAGCGGGCGTAGATACGCAGTATTTT.